This T cell receptor (beta chain) was obtained from a study of T cells in tuberculosis. The CDR3 is 13 residues long. V gave up 7 bases and J gave up 2 bases; unmatched junction bases: 5. Germline values: CDR1 SGHKS, CDR2 YYEKEE (reference sequence). Data came from immunoSEQ multiplex PCR; TCRdb stores just in-frame clones and leaves some out. The sample has some 30,000 clones; about 82% are singletons. As for time point: new active TB diagnosis, blood taken before or within 7 days of starting treatment. Patients were newly diagnosed, HIV-seronegative, and aged 18 or older. Study conclusions and caveats: Active tuberculosis alpha repertoires lay closer to GMM-specific TCRs than controls'. Classification accuracy was approximately 85% (AUROC roughly 0.88) with the GMM-specific repertoire. Active tuberculosis patients had shorter CDR3-alpha; the beta difference was nonsignificant.

This clone has more than one count but fewer than ten. Antigen unknown. Here the sequenced sample was PBMCs, taken at tuberculosis diagnosis. The chain employs TRBV5-5 and TRBJ1-2; 7 bases line up with TRBD1. The source of this sequence is an adult with tuberculosis. The CDR3 bases are TGTGCCAGCGAGCGACAGGGCAACTATGGCTACACCTTC. Protein product: CASERQGNYGYTF.